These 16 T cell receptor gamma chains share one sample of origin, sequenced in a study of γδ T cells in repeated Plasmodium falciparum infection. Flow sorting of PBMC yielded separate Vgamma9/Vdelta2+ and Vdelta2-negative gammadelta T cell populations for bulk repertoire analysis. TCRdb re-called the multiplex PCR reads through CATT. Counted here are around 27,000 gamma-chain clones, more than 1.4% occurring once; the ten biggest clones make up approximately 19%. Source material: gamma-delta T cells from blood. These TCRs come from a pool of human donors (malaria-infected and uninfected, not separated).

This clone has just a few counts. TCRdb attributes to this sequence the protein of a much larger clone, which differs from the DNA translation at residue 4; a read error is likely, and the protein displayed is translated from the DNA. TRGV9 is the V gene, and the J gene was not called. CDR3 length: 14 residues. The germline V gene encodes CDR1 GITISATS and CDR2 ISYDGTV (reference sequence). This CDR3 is CALRDSTGGKRKLF. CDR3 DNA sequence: TGTGCCTTGCGGGATTCCACGGGGGGTAAGCGAAAACTCTTT.

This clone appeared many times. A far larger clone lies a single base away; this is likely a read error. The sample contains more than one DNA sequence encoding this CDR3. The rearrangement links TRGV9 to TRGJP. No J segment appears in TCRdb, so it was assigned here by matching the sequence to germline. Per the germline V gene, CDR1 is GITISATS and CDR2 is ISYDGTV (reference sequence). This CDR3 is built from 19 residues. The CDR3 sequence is CALWEVDPPGELGKKIKVF. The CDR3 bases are TGTGCCCTGTGGGAGGTTGACCCCCCTGGGGAGTTGGGCAAAAAAATCAAGGTATTT.

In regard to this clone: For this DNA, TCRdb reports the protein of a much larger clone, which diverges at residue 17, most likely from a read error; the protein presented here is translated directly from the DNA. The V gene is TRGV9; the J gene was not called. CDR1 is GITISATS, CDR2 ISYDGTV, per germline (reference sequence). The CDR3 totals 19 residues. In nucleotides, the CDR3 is TGTGCCTTGTGGGATGAAACCGGAGTGGGAGAGTTGGGCAAAAAAATCAGGGTATTT. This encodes CALWDETGVGELGKKIRVF.

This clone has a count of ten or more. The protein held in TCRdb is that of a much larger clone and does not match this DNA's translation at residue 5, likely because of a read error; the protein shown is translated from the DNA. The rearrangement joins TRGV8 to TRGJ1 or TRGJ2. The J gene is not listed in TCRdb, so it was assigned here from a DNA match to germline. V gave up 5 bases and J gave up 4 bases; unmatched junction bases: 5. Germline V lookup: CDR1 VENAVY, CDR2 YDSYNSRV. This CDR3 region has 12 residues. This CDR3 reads CATWGPYYKKLF. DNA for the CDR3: TGTGCCACCTGGGGCCCCTATTATAAGAAACTCTTT.

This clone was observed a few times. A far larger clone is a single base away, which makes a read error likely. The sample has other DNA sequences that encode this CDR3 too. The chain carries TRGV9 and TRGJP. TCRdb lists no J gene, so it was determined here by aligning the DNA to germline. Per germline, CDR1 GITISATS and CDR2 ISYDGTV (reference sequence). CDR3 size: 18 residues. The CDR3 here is CALWEVRSEELGKKIKVF. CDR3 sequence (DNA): TGTGCTTTGTGGGAGGTAAGGTCGGAAGAGTTGGGCAAAAAAATCAAGGTATTT.

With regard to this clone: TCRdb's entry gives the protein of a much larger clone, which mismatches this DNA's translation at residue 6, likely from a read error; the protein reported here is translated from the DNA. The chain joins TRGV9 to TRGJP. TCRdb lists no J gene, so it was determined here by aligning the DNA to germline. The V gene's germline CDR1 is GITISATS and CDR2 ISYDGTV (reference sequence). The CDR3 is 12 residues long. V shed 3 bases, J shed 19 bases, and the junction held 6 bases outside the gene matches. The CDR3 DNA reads TGTGCCTTGTGGGAGATTAGGAAAATCAAGGTATTT. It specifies CALWEIRKIKVF.

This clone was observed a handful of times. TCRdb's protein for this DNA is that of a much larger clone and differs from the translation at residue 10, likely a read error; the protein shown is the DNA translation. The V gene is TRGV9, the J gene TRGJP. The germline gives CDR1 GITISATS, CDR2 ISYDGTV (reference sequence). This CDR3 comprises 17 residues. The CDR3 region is CALWEPSQESGKKIKVF. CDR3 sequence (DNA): TGTGCCTTGTGGGAGCCTTCACAAGAGTCGGGCAAAAAAATCAAGGTATTT.

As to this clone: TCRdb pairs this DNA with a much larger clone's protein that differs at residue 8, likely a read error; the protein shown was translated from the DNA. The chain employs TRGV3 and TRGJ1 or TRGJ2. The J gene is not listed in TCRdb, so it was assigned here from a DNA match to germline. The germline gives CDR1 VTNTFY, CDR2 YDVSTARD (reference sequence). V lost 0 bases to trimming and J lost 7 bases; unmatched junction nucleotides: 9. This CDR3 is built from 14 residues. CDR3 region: CATWDRRGGYKKLF. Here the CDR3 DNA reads TGTGCCACCTGGGACAGGCGAGGGGGGTATAAGAAACTCTTT.

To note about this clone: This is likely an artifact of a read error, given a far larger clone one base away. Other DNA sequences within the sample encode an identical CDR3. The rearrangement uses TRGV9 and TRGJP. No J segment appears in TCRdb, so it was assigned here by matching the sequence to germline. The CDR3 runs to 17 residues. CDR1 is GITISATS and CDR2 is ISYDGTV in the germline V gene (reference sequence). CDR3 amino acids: CALWEVYDKLGKKIKVF. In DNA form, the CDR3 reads TGTGCCCTGTGGGAGGTGTATGATAAGTTGGGCAAAAAAATCAAGGTATTT.

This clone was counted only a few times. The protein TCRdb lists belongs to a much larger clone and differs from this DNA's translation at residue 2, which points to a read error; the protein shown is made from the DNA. The CDR3 bases are TGTACCACCTGGGACAGGCCAGGTAGTTATAAGAAACTCTTT. It encodes CTTWDRPGSYKKLF. The genes are TRGV5 and TRGJ1 or TRGJ2. No J gene is reported in TCRdb; it was inferred here by comparing the DNA with germline. Germline values: CDR1 VINAFY, CDR2 YDVSNSKD. CDR3 length equals 14 residues.

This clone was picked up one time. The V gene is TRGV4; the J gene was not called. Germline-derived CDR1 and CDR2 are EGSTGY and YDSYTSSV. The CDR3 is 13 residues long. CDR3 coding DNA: TGTGCCACCTGGGCCACCAAGAAATATTATAAGACATTC. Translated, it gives CATWATKKYYKTF.

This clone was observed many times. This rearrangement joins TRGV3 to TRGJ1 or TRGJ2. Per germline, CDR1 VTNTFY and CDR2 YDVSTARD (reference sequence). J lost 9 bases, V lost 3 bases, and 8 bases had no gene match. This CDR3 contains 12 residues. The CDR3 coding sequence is TGTGCCACCTGGGACGTGGTCGTTAAGAAACTCTTT. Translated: CATWDVVVKKLF.

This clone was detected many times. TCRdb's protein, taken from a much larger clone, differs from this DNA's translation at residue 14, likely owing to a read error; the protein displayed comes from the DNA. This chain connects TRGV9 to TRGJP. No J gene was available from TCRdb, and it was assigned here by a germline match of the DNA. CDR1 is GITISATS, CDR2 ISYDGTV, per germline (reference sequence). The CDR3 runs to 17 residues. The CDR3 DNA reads TGTGCCTTGTGGGAGGTGCAAGGGGGGTTGGGCAAAAAAACCAAGGTATTT. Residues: CALWEVQGGLGKKTKVF.

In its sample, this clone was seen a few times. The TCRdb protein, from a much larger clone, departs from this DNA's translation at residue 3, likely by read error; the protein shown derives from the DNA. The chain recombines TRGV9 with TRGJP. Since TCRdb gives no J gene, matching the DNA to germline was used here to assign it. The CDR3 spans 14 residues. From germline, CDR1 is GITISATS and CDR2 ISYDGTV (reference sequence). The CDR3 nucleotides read TGTGCCTCGTGGTCAGAGTTGGGCAAAAAAATCAAGGTATTT. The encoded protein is CASWSELGKKIKVF.

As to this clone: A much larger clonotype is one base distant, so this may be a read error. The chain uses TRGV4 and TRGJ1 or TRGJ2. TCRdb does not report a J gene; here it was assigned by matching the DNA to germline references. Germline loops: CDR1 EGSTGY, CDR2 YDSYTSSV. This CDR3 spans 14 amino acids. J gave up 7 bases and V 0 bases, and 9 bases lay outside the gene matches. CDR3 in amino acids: CATWDGLRGYKKLF. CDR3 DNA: TGTGCCACCTGGGATGGGCTCCGTGGGTATAAGAAACTCTTT.

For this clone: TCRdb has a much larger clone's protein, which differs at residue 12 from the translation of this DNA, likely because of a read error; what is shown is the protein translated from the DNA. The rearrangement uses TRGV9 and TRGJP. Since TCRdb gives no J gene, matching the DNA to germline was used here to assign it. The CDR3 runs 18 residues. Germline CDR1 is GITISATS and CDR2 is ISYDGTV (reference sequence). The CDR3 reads CALWEVGTQELDKKIKVF. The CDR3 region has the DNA TGTGCCTTGTGGGAGGTGGGTACGCAAGAGTTGGACAAAAAAATCAAGGTATTT.